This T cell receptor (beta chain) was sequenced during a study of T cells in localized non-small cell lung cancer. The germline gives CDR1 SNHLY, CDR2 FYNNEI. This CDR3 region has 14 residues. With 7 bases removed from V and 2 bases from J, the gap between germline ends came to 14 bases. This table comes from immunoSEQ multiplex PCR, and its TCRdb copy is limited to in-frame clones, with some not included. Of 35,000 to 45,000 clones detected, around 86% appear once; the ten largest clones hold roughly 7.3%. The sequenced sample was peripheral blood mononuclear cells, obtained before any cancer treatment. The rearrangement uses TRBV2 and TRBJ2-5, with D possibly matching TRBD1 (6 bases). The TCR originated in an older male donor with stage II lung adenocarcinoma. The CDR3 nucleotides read TGTGCCAGCATCCCATCGACAGGTCAAGAGACCCAGTACTTC. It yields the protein CASIPSTGQETQYF.